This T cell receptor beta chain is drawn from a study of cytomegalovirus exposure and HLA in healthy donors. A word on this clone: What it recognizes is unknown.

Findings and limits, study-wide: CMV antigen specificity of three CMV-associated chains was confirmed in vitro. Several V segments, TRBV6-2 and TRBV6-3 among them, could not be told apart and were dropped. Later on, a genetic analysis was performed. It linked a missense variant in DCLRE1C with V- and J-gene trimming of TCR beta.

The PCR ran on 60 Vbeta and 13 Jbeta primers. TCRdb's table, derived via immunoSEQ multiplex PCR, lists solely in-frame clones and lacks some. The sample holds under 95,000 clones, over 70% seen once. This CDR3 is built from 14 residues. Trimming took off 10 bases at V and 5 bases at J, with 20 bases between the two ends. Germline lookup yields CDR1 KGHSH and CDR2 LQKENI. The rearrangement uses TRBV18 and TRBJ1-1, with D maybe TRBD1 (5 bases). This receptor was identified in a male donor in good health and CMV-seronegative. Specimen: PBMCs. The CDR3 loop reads CATRGAGLGTEAFF. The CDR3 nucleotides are TGTGCCACCCGCGGGGCGGGGCTCGGAACTGAAGCTTTCTTT.